The next 25 T cell receptor beta chains were all read from a single sample in a study of cytomegalovirus exposure and HLA in healthy donors. PCR primers comprised 60 Vbeta and 13 Jbeta primers. Data came from immunoSEQ multiplex PCR; TCRdb stores just in-frame clones and leaves some out. The table lists a few hundred thousand clones, almost 80% of them singletons, with around 1.8% in the top ten. The material sequenced was PBMCs. These receptors all stem from a man between 18 and 29 years old in good health and CMV-seronegative.

The J gene is TRBJ2-3, the V gene TRBV19; TRBD2 aligns across 7 bases. The CDR3 contains 16 residues. V shed 7 bases, J shed 5 bases, and the junction held 15 bases outside the gene matches. CDR1 and CDR2 (germline): LNHDA, SQIVND (reference sequence). The CDR3 region is CASTPGWGGPGDTQYF. CDR3 DNA sequence: TGTGCCAGTACCCCCGGGTGGGGAGGGCCTGGAGATACGCAGTATTTT.

The V and J genes are TRBV7-9 and TRBJ1-3, with unresolved D. The CDR3 is made up of 16 amino acids. Germline assignment: CDR1 SEHNR and CDR2 FQNEAQ (reference sequence). V shed 1 base and J shed 0 bases, with 10 bases lying between them. In DNA, the CDR3 is TGTGCCAGCAGCTTAGACACCTCACCCTCTGGAAACACCATATATTTT. Protein product: CASSLDTSPSGNTIYF.

There are a few counts of this clone. The chain carries TRBV19 and TRBJ1-1, with D unclear. V lost 2 bases to trimming and J lost 8 bases, with 12 bases between them. This CDR3 is 13 amino acids long. Germline V gives CDR1 LNHDA, CDR2 SQIVND (reference sequence). In DNA, the CDR3 is TGTGCCAGTAGTATAACGACGGAACAGGAAGCTTTCTTT. Translation: CASSITTEQEAFF.

The V and J genes are TRBV28 and TRBJ2-1, with a possible D match to TRBD2 (6 bases). This CDR3 contains 11 residues. V gave up 6 bases and J gave up 9 bases, with 9 bases separating them. Germline CDR1 is MDHEN and CDR2 is SYDVKM. CDR3 protein: CASRRGVEQFF. The CDR3, as DNA: TGTGCCAGCAGGCGGGGAGTTGAGCAGTTCTTC. The variable domain in full, with the rest retrieved from reference TRBV28 and TRBJ2-1, is DVKVTQSSRYLVKRTGEKVFLECVQDMDHENMFWYRQDPGLGLRLIYFSYDVKMKEKGDIPEGYSVSREKKERFSLILESASTNQTSMYLCASRRGVEQFFGPGTRLTVL.

There are a few counts of this clone. The CDR3 DNA follows: TGTGCCAGCAGCATCAGGGAGGAAGTCTTGTCTGAAGCTTTCTTT. As protein: CASSIREEVLSEAFF. The V call is TRBV11-2, the J call TRBJ1-1, with a possible D match to TRBD1 (5 bases). Germline V CDR1 and CDR2: SGHAT, FQNNGV. This CDR3 spans 15 amino acids. The ends were cut back, 5 bases at V and 6 bases at J, with 19 bases in the middle.

In this sample, this clone turned up a few times. The CDR3 loop reads CASSLGGSGANVLTF. As DNA, the CDR3 is TGTGCCAGCAGCTTAGGAGGCTCTGGGGCCAACGTCCTGACTTTC. This rearrangement joins TRBV7-9 to TRBJ2-6; D not resolved. Trimming took 1 base from V and 0 from J, leaving 4 bases between them. The CDR3 is 15 residues long. CDR1 SEHNR and CDR2 FQNEAQ come from the germline V gene (reference sequence).

V and J are TRBV9 and TRBJ2-1; tentatively, D is TRBD2 (5 bases). Germline V CDR1 and CDR2: SGDLS, YYNGEE. V was clipped by 3 bases and J by 4 bases, with 8 bases between them. CDR3 length: 13 amino acids. This CDR3 is CASSGEGYNEQFF. CDR3 in DNA: TGTGCCAGCAGCGGAGAGGGTTACAATGAGCAGTTCTTC.

The chain joins TRBV30 to TRBJ1-2, with D possibly being TRBD1 (5 bases). The germline V and J ends were trimmed by 5 bases and 8 bases, with 15 bases remaining between them. Germline-derived CDR1 and CDR2 are GTSNPN and SVGIG (reference sequence). The CDR3 loop spans 12 amino acids. CDR3 protein: CAWSKTGDGYTF. The CDR3 nucleotides are TGTGCCTGGTCAAAAACAGGCGACGGCTACACCTTC.

The chain couples TRBV27 to TRBJ2-5; 11 positions agree with TRBD2. V lost 6 bases and J lost 1; bases outside the gene matches: 4. CDR1 is MNHEY and CDR2 is SMNVEV in the germline V gene (reference sequence). CDR3 length: 15 amino acids. CDR3 loop: CASRTSGAIQETQYF. In DNA, the CDR3 is TGTGCCAGCAGGACTAGCGGGGCCATCCAAGAGACCCAGTACTTC.

V is TRBV7-6 and J is TRBJ2-1; tentative D call: TRBD2 (7 bases). CDR1 SGHVS and CDR2 FNYEAQ come from the germline V gene. CDR3 length: 12 amino acids. V shed 2 bases and J shed 12 bases, with 11 bases lying between them. CDR3 DNA sequence: TGTGCCAGCAGCTTACGGGGGGCCCGGCAGTTCTTC. The encoded protein is CASSLRGARQFF.

This chain uses TRBV5-1 with TRBJ2-2; a weak D match, TRBD2 (6 bases). This CDR3 is built from 15 residues. Germline V lookup: CDR1 SGHRS, CDR2 YFSETQ. V was cut by 2 bases and J by 3 bases, with 11 bases left in between. This CDR3 is CASSLRDSDTGELFF. DNA of the CDR3: TGCGCCAGCAGCTTACGGGACTCCGACACCGGGGAGCTGTTTTTT.

This clone was recorded only once. V is TRBV5-1 and J is TRBJ1-4; D unclear. Trimming took off 5 bases at V and 0 bases at J, with 8 bases between the two ends. Looked up from germline, CDR1 is SGHRS and CDR2 is YFSETQ. The length of the CDR3 is 14 residues. The CDR3 bases are TGCGCCAGCAGTCCAGATTCAACTAATGAAAAACTGTTTTTT. It is translated as CASSPDSTNEKLFF.

The chain employs TRBV19 and TRBJ2-1, with 9 positions matching TRBD1. The CDR3 length is 12 residues. Trimming at V came to 3 bases and at J to 15 bases, leaving 6 bases not matched to a gene. CDR1 and CDR2 from the germline V gene are LNHDA and SQIVND (reference sequence). The CDR3 nucleotides read TGTGCCAGTAGTATCGGGACAGGGTTGCCGTTCTTC. Its translation: CASSIGTGLPFF.

V usage is TRBV9 and J usage is TRBJ1-2; TRBD1 aligns across 8 bases. J lost 4 bases, V lost 2 bases, and 4 bases had no gene match. The germline CDR1 and CDR2 sequences are SGDLS and YYNGEE. This CDR3 has 14 amino acids. CDR3 sequence reads: CASSVEDRGYGYTF. CDR3 coding DNA: TGTGCCAGCAGCGTTGAAGACAGGGGCTATGGCTACACCTTC.

This chain connects TRBV30 to TRBJ1-5; no reliable D call. This CDR3 comprises 13 residues. Trimming left V 2 bases short and J 3 bases short, with 8 bases between. Per the germline V gene, CDR1 is GTSNPN and CDR2 is SVGIG (reference sequence). The CDR3 nucleotides read TGTGCCTGGAGTCCGAGGAACAATCAGCCCCAGCATTTT. This codes for CAWSPRNNQPQHF.

The table lists this clone with a few counts. The V and J genes are TRBV5-5 and TRBJ2-5; 9 bases match TRBD1. CDR3 length: 18 residues. Germline V gene data show CDR1 as SGHKS and CDR2 as YYEKEE (reference sequence). The V and J ends lost 5 bases and 1 base, in that order; junction bases with no gene match: 15. CDR3 coding DNA: TGTGCCAGCAGTACATTTTTCCGGGACAGGGTCGCCCAAGAGACCCAGTACTTC. Its protein is CASSTFFRDRVAQETQYF.

The chain joins TRBV29-1 to TRBJ2-7; D is ambiguous. The CDR3 contains 11 residues. Germline V CDR1 and CDR2: SQVTM, ANQGSEA. Trimming left V 0 bases short and J 7 bases short, with 7 bases between. The CDR3 reads CSVEDRLEQYF. CDR3 coding DNA: TGCAGCGTTGAAGATCGTCTGGAGCAGTACTTC.

This chain connects TRBV11-2 to TRBJ2-3, with 8 bases matching TRBD2. The CDR3 is 17 residues long. Germline assignment: CDR1 SGHAT and CDR2 FQNNGV. The J segment lost 1 base and the V segment lost 1 base, leaving 7 bases of the junction unmatched. The CDR3 DNA reads TGTGCCAGCAGCTTAGTCCTGCTGACTAGCGGCACAGATACGCAGTATTTT. Translated: CASSLVLLTSGTDTQYF.

This clone came up once. The sample carries other DNA sequences with the same CDR3. The chain carries TRBV14 and TRBJ2-7, with no clear D. CDR3 length: 14 amino acids. The germline V gene encodes CDR1 SGHDN and CDR2 FVKESK. V gave up 0 bases and J gave up 0 bases, with 6 bases separating them. DNA for the CDR3: TGTGCCAGCAGCCAAGAAACGGGCTCCTACGAGCAGTACTTC. Translating it yields CASSQETGSYEQYF.

This chain connects TRBV11-2 to TRBJ2-1; 8 nucleotides align to TRBD2. Germline assignment: CDR1 SGHAT and CDR2 FQNNGV. This CDR3 is built from 15 residues. J was trimmed by 10 bases and V by 0 bases; bases with no gene match: 8. CDR3 in amino acids: CASSLDQRELGEQFF. The CDR3 nucleotides are TGTGCCAGCAGCTTAGATCAGCGGGAGTTAGGGGAGCAGTTCTTC.

The V call is TRBV7-3, the J call TRBJ1-2; 11 nucleotides line up with TRBD1. This CDR3 contains 18 residues. Unmatched junction bases numbered 9, after V lost 0 bases and J lost 3 bases. The germline CDR1 and CDR2 sequences are SGHTA and FQGTGA. CDR3 nucleotides: TGTGCCAGCAGCTTAACGGGAAGGACAGGGGGCGCAGACTATGGCTACACCTTC. Translation: CASSLTGRTGGADYGYTF.

The chain uses TRBV30 and TRBJ2-5; 7 positions match TRBD2. Gene TRBJ2-7 matches the end of the DNA better, so the J call may be wrong. Germline V gene lookup returns CDR1 GTSNPN and CDR2 SVGIG (reference sequence). The length of the CDR3 is 13 residues. The CDR3 loop is CAWSVPGEGEQYF. DNA of the CDR3: TGTGCCTGGAGTGTACCTGGGGAGGGCGAGCAGTACTTC.

The CDR3 reads CASSFIARGSATEAFF. DNA of the CDR3: TGTGCCAGCAGTTTTATTGCTCGCGGGTCAGCCACTGAAGCTTTCTTT. The rearrangement uses TRBV28 and TRBJ1-1; D call uncertain. Germline assignment: CDR1 MDHEN and CDR2 SYDVKM. V was pared by 3 bases and J by 4 bases, with 18 bases between. This CDR3 spans 16 amino acids.

This clone is a singleton in its sample. The chain combines TRBV5-4 with TRBJ2-1, with D maybe TRBD2 (5 bases). V shed 0 bases and J shed 0 bases, with 10 bases lying between them. The length of the CDR3 is 16 residues. Germline values: CDR1 SGHNT, CDR2 YYREEE (reference sequence). CDR3 protein: CASSLDQRSSYNEQFF. The DNA for the CDR3 is TGTGCCAGCAGCTTGGATCAGCGGTCCTCCTACAATGAGCAGTTCTTC.

CDR3 sequence: CASSQEYKGRYEQYF. CDR3 DNA: TGTGCCAGCAGCCAAGAGTATAAGGGGCGTTACGAGCAGTACTTC. V gene TRBV4-2 combines with J gene TRBJ2-7; maybe TRBD1 (5 bases). CDR3 length: 15 amino acids. CDR1 and CDR2 from the germline V gene are LGHNA and YNFKEQ. V gave up 0 bases and J gave up 4 bases, with 13 bases separating them.